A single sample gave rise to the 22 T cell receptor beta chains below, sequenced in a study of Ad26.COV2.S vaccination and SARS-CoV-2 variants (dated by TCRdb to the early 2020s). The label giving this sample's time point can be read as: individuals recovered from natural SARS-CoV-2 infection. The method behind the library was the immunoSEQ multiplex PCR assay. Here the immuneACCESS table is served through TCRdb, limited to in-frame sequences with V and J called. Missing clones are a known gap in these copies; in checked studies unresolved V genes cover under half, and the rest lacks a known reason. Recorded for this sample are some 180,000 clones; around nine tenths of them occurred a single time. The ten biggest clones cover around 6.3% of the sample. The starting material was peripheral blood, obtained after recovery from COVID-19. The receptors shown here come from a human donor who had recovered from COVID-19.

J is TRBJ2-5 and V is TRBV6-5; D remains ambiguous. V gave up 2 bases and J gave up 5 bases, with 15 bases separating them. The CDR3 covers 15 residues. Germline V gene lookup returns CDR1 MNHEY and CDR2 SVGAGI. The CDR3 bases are TGTGCCAGCAGTTACGCTGGGTCCTCCGGGGAGACCCAGTACTTC. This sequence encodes CASSYAGSSGETQYF.

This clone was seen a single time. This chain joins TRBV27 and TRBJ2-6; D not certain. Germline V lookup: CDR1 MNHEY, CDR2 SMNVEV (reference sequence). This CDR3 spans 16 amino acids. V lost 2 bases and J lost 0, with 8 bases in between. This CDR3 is CASSLLRASGANVLTF. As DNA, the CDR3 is TGTGCCAGCAGTTTACTCCGGGCCTCTGGGGCCAACGTCCTGACTTTC.

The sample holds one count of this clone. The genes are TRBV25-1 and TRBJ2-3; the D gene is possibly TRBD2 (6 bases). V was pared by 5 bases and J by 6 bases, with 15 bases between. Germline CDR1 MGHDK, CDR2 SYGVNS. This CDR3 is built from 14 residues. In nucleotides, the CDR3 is TGTGCCAGCAGTCCGGCGGGGCTCGAGGATACGCAGTATTTT. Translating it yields CASSPAGLEDTQYF.

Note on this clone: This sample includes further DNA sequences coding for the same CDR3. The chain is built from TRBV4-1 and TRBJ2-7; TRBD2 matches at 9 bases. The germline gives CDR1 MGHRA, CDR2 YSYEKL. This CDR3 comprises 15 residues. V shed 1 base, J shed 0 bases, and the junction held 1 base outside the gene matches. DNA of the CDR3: TGCGCCAGCAGCCAAGGCGGGGGGGTCTCCTACGAGCAGTACTTC. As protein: CASSQGGGVSYEQYF.

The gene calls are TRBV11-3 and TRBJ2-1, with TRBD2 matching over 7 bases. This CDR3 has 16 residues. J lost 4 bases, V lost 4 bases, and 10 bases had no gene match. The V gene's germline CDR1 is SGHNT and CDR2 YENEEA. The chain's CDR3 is CASSSQSGKRYNEQFF. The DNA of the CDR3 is TGTGCCAGCAGCTCGCAAAGCGGGAAGCGGTACAATGAGCAGTTCTTC.

The CDR3 spells CSVPQGTGANVLTF. The CDR3 coding sequence is TGCAGCGTCCCACAGGGAACTGGGGCCAACGTCCTGACTTTC. This chain uses TRBV29-1 with TRBJ2-6, with TRBD1 as a possible D gene (6 bases). The V gene's germline CDR1 is SQVTM and CDR2 ANQGSEA. CDR3 length: 14 amino acids. The V end was cut by 6 bases, the J end by 2 bases, with 11 bases between. Full variable domain (remainder filled in from reference TRBV29-1 and TRBJ2-6): SAVISQKPSRDICQRGTSLTIQCQVDSQVTMMFWYRQQPGQSLTLIATANQGSEATYESGFVIDKFPISRPNLTFSTLTVSNMSPEDSSIYLCSVPQGTGANVLTFGAGSRLTVL.

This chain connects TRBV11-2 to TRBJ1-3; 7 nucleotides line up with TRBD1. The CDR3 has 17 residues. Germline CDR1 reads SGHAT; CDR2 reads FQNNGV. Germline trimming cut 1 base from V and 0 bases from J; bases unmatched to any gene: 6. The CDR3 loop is CASSLGKGASSGNTIYF. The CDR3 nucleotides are TGTGCCAGCAGCTTAGGAAAGGGGGCTAGCTCTGGAAACACCATATATTTT.

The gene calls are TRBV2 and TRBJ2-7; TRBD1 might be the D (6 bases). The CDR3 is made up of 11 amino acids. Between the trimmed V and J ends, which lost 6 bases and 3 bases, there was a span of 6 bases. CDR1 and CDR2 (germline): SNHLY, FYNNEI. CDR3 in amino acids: CASRQGYEQYF. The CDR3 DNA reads TGTGCCAGCAGACAGGGCTACGAGCAGTACTTC.

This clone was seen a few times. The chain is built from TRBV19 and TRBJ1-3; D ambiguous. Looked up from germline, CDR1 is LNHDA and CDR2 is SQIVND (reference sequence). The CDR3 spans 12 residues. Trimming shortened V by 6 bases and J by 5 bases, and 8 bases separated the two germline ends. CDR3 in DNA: TGTGCCAGTAGCCTCAAAAGAAACACCATATATTTT. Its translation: CASSLKRNTIYF.

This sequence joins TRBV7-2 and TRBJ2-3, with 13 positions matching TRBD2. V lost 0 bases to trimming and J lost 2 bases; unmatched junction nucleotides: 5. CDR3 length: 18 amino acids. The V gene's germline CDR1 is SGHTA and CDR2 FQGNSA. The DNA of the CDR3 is TGTGCCAGCAGCTTAGCCGGACTAGCGGGGGCTGACACAGATACGCAGTATTTT. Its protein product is CASSLAGLAGADTDTQYF.

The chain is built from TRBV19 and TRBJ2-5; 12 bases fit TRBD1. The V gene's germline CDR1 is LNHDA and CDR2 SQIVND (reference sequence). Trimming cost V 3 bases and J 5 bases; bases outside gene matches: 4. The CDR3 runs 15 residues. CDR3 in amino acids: CASSIRDRGPETQYF. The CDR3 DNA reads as TGTGCCAGTAGTATTCGGGACAGGGGGCCGGAGACCCAGTACTTC.

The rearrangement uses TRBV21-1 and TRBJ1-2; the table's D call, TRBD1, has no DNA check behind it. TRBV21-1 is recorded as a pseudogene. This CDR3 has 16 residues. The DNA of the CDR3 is TGTGCCAGCAGCAAAGAATCCCCCGGCAGGTGGGATGGCTACACCTTC. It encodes CASSKESPGRWDGYTF.

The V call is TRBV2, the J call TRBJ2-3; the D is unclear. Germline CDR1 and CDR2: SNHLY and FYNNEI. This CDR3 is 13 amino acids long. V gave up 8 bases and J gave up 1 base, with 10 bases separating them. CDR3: CASGLSRTDTQYF. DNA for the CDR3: TGTGCCAGCGGCCTCTCTCGCACAGATACGCAGTATTTT.

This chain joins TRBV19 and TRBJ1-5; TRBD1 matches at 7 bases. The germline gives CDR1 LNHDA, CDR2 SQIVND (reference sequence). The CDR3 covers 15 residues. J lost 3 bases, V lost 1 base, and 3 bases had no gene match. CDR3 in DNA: TGTGCCAGTAGTATAGTGGACAGGAACAATCAGCCCCAGCATTTT. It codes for CASSIVDRNNQPQHF.

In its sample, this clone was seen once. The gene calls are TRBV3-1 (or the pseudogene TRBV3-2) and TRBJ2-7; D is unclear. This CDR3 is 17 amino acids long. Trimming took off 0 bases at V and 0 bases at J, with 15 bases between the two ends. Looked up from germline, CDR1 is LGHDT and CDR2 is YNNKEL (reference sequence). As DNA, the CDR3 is TGTGCCAGCAGCCAAGAACTTTTAAGACACCCCTCCTACGAGCAGTACTTC. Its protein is CASSQELLRHPSYEQYF.

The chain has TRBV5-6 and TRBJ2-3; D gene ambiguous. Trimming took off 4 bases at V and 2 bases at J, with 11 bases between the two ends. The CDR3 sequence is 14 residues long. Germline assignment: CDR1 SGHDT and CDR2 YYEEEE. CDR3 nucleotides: TGTGCCAGCAGCCGCTTAGAGCTCACAGATACGCAGTATTTT. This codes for CASSRLELTDTQYF.

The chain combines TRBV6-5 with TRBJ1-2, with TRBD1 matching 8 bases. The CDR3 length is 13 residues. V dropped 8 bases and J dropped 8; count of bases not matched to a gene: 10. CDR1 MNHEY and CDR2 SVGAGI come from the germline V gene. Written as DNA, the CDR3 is TGTGCCAGCGACGAGACAGGGGAATGGGGCTACACCTTC. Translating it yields CASDETGEWGYTF.

The CDR3 bases are TGTGCCAGCATGGAGACTACCCCGATGGAGCAGTTCTTC. This encodes CASMETTPMEQFF. The rearrangement joins TRBV6-5 to TRBJ2-1; a weak D match, TRBD2 (5 bases). Between the trimmed V and J ends, which lost 7 bases and 10 bases, there was a span of 17 bases. This CDR3 spans 13 amino acids. CDR1 is MNHEY, CDR2 SVGAGI, per germline.

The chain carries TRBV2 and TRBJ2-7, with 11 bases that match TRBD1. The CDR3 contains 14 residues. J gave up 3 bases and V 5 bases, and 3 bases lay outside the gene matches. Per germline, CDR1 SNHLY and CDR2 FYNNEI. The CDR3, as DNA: TGTGCCAGCAGTTCGGACAGGGGGCTCTACGAGCAGTACTTC. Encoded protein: CASSSDRGLYEQYF.

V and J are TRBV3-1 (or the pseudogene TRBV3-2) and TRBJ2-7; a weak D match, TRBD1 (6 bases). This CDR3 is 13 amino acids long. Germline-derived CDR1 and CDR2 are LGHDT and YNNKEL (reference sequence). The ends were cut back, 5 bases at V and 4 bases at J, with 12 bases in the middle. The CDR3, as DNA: TGTGCCAGCAGCTTCGGACAGCGGTACGAGCAGTACTTC. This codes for CASSFGQRYEQYF.

The CDR3 bases are TGTGCCAGCAGCCACCTATCCGTCTATGGCTACACCTTC. It translates to CASSHLSVYGYTF. J is TRBJ1-2 and V is TRBV11-2; D uncertain. The V end lost 5 bases, the J end lost 4 bases, and 11 bases lay between the germline ends. The CDR3 has 13 residues. CDR1 and CDR2 (germline): SGHAT, FQNNGV.

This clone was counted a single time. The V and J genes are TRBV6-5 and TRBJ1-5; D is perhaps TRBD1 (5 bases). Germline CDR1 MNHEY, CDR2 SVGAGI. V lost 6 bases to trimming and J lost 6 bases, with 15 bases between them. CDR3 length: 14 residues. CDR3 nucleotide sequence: TGTGCCAGCAGCATCCGGGACCGAGGTCAGCCCCAGCATTTT. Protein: CASSIRDRGQPQHF.